Listed below are T cell receptor beta chains from one sample, sequenced in a study of technical replicates of blood from a few donors. The data were produced by immunoSEQ multiplex PCR, yet TCRdb's version contains in-frame clones alone and is incomplete. The sample contains some 87,000 clones, 90% to 95% of which appear only once. Sequenced sample: T cells isolated from PBMCs. These receptors were taken from a human donor in good health. Both conserved end residues are part of each CDR3. The D gene is left open where the match is weak. The listing skips clone size in some rows; elsewhere it reads once, few, many or a size class.

V: TRBV18; size: once; D: NA; J: TRBJ2-7; CDR3: CASSPSADSSYEQYF; DNA: TGTGCCAGCTCACCCTCGGCGGACTCATCCTACGAGCAGTACTTC
V: TRBV18; size: NA; D: NA; J: TRBJ2-7; CDR3: CASSPGPGYEQYF; DNA: TGTGCCAGCTCACCGGGGCCGGGCTACGAGCAGTACTTC
V: TRBV5-6; size: NA; D: TRBD1; J: TRBJ2-5; CDR3: CASSLNRGEETQYF; DNA: TGTGCCAGCAGCTTGAACAGGGGAGAAGAGACCCAGTACTTC
V: TRBV5-6; size: NA; D: TRBD2; J: TRBJ2-1; CDR3: CASSLAWLRERNEQFF; DNA: TGTGCCAGCAGCTTGGCATGGTTGCGGGAGCGGAATGAGCAGTTCTTC
V: TRBV19; size: once; D: TRBD1; J: TRBJ1-2; CDR3: CASSIDLGTGGLSYTF; DNA: TGTGCCAGTAGTATCGACCTAGGGACAGGGGGATTGAGCTACACCTTC
V: TRBV5-6; size: NA; D: TRBD2; J: TRBJ2-5; CDR3: CASSLWGGAQYF; DNA: TGTGCCAGCAGCTTATGGGGGGGGGCCCAGTACTTC
V: TRBV6-6; size: NA; D: NA; J: TRBJ1-2; CDR3: CASSPWGVGYGYTF; DNA: TGTGCCAGCAGCCCGTGGGGGGTTGGCTATGGCTACACCTTC
V: TRBV30; size: NA; D: NA; J: TRBJ1-2; CDR3: CAWSVAGVLDYGYTF; DNA: TGTGCCTGGAGTGTGGCAGGGGTGTTAGACTATGGCTACACCTTC
V: TRBV7-3; size: NA; D: NA; J: TRBJ2-3; CDR3: CASSPLESTDTQYF; DNA: TGTGCCAGCAGCCCCCTAGAGAGCACAGATACGCAGTATTTT
V: TRBV2; size: NA; D: TRBD1; J: TRBJ1-4; CDR3: CASTEGGRVGEKLFF; DNA: TGTGCCAGCACCGAAGGGGGCAGGGTCGGTGAAAAACTGTTTTTT
V: TRBV15; size: NA; D: NA; J: TRBJ1-1; CDR3: CATSRAAREAFF; DNA: TGTGCCACCAGCAGAGCAGCCAGGGAAGCTTTCTTT
V: TRBV27; size: NA; D: TRBD1; J: TRBJ2-5; CDR3: CASSPNQGASGETQYF; DNA: TGTGCCAGCAGTCCAAATCAGGGGGCCAGTGGAGAGACCCAGTACTTC
V: TRBV28; size: NA; D: TRBD1; J: TRBJ2-6; CDR3: CASSSGTGDHLMGANVLTF; DNA: TGTGCCAGCAGTTCTGGGACAGGGGATCATTTAATGGGGGCCAACGTCCTGACTTTC
V: TRBV30; size: NA; D: NA; J: TRBJ2-2; CDR3: CAWTQGLGTGELFF; DNA: TGTGCCTGGACTCAGGGTTTAGGTACCGGGGAGCTGTTTTTT
V: TRBV6-1; size: NA; D: TRBD2; J: TRBJ2-1; CDR3: CASTTSGEYNEQFF; DNA: TGTGCCAGCACGACTAGCGGAGAATACAATGAGCAGTTCTTC
V: TRBV15; size: once; D: TRBD1; J: TRBJ2-1; CDR3: CATRNPRDRVFNEQFF; DNA: TGTGCCACCAGAAATCCCCGGGACAGGGTTTTTAATGAGCAGTTCTTC
V: TRBV19; size: NA; D: TRBD2; J: TRBJ2-1; CDR3: CASSRGLAGLNNEQFF; DNA: TGTGCCAGTAGTAGGGGACTAGCGGGACTGAACAATGAGCAGTTCTTC
V: TRBV10-3; size: NA; D: NA; J: TRBJ2-3; CDR3: CAISESGSTDTQYF; DNA: TGTGCCATCAGTGAAAGCGGGAGCACAGATACGCAGTATTTT
V: TRBV9; size: NA; D: TRBD2; J: TRBJ2-1; CDR3: CASSGSGRDNEQFF; DNA: TGTGCCAGCAGCGGTAGCGGGAGGGACAATGAGCAGTTCTTC
V: TRBV5-1; size: NA; D: TRBD1; J: TRBJ2-1; CDR3: CASSQVEGTDANEQFF; DNA: TGCGCCAGCAGCCAGGTAGAAGGGACAGATGCCAATGAGCAGTTCTTC
V: TRBV27; size: NA; D: TRBD1; J: TRBJ1-4; CDR3: CASSLIWAGGTNEKLFF; DNA: TGTGCCAGCAGTTTAATCTGGGCAGGGGGCACTAATGAAAAACTGTTTTTT
V: TRBV25-1; size: NA; D: TRBD1; J: TRBJ1-4; CDR3: CASSVAGGRKLFF; DNA: TGTGCCAGCAGTGTTGCAGGGGGCAGAAAACTGTTTTTT
V: TRBV6-5; size: NA; D: NA; J: TRBJ2-7; CDR3: CASRNRVYEQYF; DNA: TGTGCCAGCAGGAACCGGGTCTACGAGCAGTACTTC
V: TRBV25-1; size: NA; D: TRBD2; J: TRBJ2-1; CDR3: CASTPSGSYNEQFF; DNA: TGTGCCAGCACTCCTAGCGGGTCCTACAATGAGCAGTTCTTC
V: TRBV4-3; size: NA; D: NA; J: TRBJ1-1; CDR3: CASSQDPGVGEAFF; DNA: TGCGCCAGCAGCCAAGATCCCGGGGTTGGTGAAGCTTTCTTT
V: TRBV7-8; size: NA; D: NA; J: TRBJ2-5; CDR3: CASSLERFMGTQYF; DNA: TGTGCCAGCAGCTTAGAGCGCTTTATGGGGACCCAGTACTTC
V: TRBV21-1; size: NA; D: NA; J: TRBJ1-1; CDR3: CASSSGPFGTEAFF; DNA: TGTGCCAGCAGCAGCGGCCCCTTCGGGACTGAAGCTTTCTTT
V: TRBV4-2; size: NA; D: NA; J: TRBJ1-5; CDR3: CASSLALRGQPQHF; DNA: TGTGCCAGCAGCCTAGCTCTAAGGGGTCAGCCCCAGCATTTT
V: TRBV19; size: NA; D: NA; J: TRBJ2-7; CDR3: CASSIGQTFYSYEQYF; DNA: TGTGCCAGTAGTATAGGACAGACCTTCTACTCCTACGAGCAGTACTTC
V: TRBV19; size: NA; D: NA; J: TRBJ1-3; CDR3: CASSIAGGSTGNTIYF; DNA: TGTGCCAGTAGTATAGCCGGGGGGAGCACTGGAAACACCATATATTTT
V: TRBV30; size: NA; D: NA; J: TRBJ1-2; CDR3: CAWSRIHPGSINYGYTF; DNA: TGTGCCTGGAGTCGCATCCACCCAGGGTCTATTAACTATGGCTACACCTTC
V: TRBV7-3; size: few; D: TRBD2; J: TRBJ2-2; CDR3: CASSSLRLAGGLNTGELFF; DNA: TGTGCCAGCAGCTCGCTAAGACTAGCGGGAGGCCTGAACACCGGGGAGCTGTTTTTT
V: TRBV28; size: NA; D: NA; J: TRBJ2-7; CDR3: CASSFFMTKSEQYF; DNA: TGTGCCAGCAGTTTCTTTATGACAAAGAGCGAGCAGTACTTC
V: TRBV15; size: NA; D: NA; J: TRBJ2-7; CDR3: CATSRDVTLSSYEQYF; DNA: TGTGCCACCAGCAGAGACGTAACTCTAAGCTCCTACGAGCAGTACTTC
V: TRBV28; size: NA; D: NA; J: TRBJ1-5; CDR3: CASSLGEGQPQHF; DNA: TGTGCCAGCAGTTTGGGGGAGGGTCAGCCCCAGCATTTT
V: TRBV11-3; size: NA; D: NA; J: TRBJ1-1; CDR3: CASSLSSQVNTEAFF; DNA: TGTGCCAGCAGCTTAAGTTCACAGGTGAACACTGAAGCTTTCTTT
V: TRBV28; size: NA; D: TRBD1; J: TRBJ2-7; CDR3: CASSLIRDRPYEQYF; DNA: TGTGCCAGCAGTTTGATACGGGACAGGCCCTACGAGCAGTACTTC
V: TRBV27; size: NA; D: NA; J: TRBJ2-7; CDR3: CASSLSGDSYEQYF; DNA: TGTGCCAGCAGTTTATCAGGGGACTCCTACGAGCAGTACTTC
V: TRBV19; size: NA; D: TRBD2; J: TRBJ2-2; CDR3: CASKFGTSWTGELFF; DNA: TGTGCCAGTAAATTCGGGACTAGCTGGACCGGGGAGCTGTTTTTT
V: TRBV25-1; size: NA; D: TRBD1; J: TRBJ1-3; CDR3: CASGTGGNTIYF; DNA: TGTGCCAGCGGGACAGGAGGAAACACCATATATTTT
V: TRBV7-2; size: once; D: TRBD2; J: TRBJ2-7; CDR3: CASRSPGLAIYEQYF; DNA: TGTGCCAGCAGATCACCGGGACTAGCGATCTACGAGCAGTACTTC
V: TRBV25-1; size: NA; D: TRBD1; J: TRBJ2-7; CDR3: CASSRQGFLEQYF; DNA: TGTGCCAGCAGTCGACAGGGGTTTTTGGAGCAGTACTTC
V: TRBV30; size: NA; D: TRBD1; J: TRBJ1-1; CDR3: CAWGQGGRTEAFF; DNA: TGTGCCTGGGGACAGGGCGGGCGGACTGAAGCTTTCTTT
V: TRBV7-2; size: NA; D: TRBD2; J: TRBJ2-1; CDR3: CASGGLAAYNEQFF; DNA: TGTGCCAGCGGGGGACTAGCGGCCTACAATGAGCAGTTCTTC
V: TRBV6-1; size: NA; D: TRBD2; J: TRBJ2-2; CDR3: CASSVVASGRNGELFF; DNA: TGTGCCAGCAGTGTTGTAGCTAGCGGGAGGAACGGGGAGCTGTTTTTT
V: TRBV19; size: NA; D: NA; J: TRBJ2-1; CDR3: CASSISAREQFF; DNA: TGTGCCAGTAGTATCTCGGCCAGGGAACAGTTCTTC
V: TRBV7-2; size: NA; D: NA; J: TRBJ1-2; CDR3: CASSSSGLGYTF; DNA: TGTGCCAGCAGCTCATCAGGGCTTGGCTACACCTTC
V: TRBV30; size: NA; D: NA; J: TRBJ2-1; CDR3: CAWSGQTRQGGLDVQFF; DNA: TGTGCCTGGAGTGGACAAACTAGGCAGGGAGGCCTAGATGTGCAGTTCTTC
V: TRBV10-3; size: NA; D: NA; J: TRBJ2-4; CDR3: CAISESFREKAKNIQYF; DNA: TGTGCCATCAGTGAGTCGTTCCGGGAGAAGGCCAAAAACATTCAGTACTTC
V: TRBV29-1; size: NA; D: TRBD2; J: TRBJ2-4; CDR3: CSVGGLAGENIQYF; DNA: TGCAGCGTTGGGGGACTAGCGGGAGAAAACATTCAGTACTTC
V: TRBV27; size: NA; D: NA; J: TRBJ2-4; CDR3: CASSSSPSWAKNIQYF; DNA: TGTGCCAGCAGTTCCTCTCCTAGCTGGGCCAAAAACATTCAGTACTTC
V: TRBV7-2; size: NA; D: TRBD2; J: TRBJ2-3; CDR3: CASSQGTSGADTQYF; DNA: TGTGCCAGCAGCCAAGGGACTAGCGGAGCAGATACGCAGTATTTT
V: TRBV4-1; size: NA; D: TRBD1; J: TRBJ2-7; CDR3: CASSLTGTGTYEQYF; DNA: TGCGCCAGCAGCCTGACCGGGACAGGTACCTACGAGCAGTACTTC
V: TRBV28; size: NA; D: NA; J: TRBJ2-7; CDR3: CASSFPPTRLAGHEQYF; DNA: TGTGCCAGCAGTTTCCCCCCTACTAGATTAGCAGGCCACGAGCAGTACTTC
V: TRBV19; size: NA; D: NA; J: TRBJ1-1; CDR3: CASRVTGPNTEAFF; DNA: TGTGCCAGTAGAGTGACAGGACCGAACACTGAAGCTTTCTTT
V: TRBV9; size: NA; D: TRBD2; J: TRBJ2-7; CDR3: CASSGGLAGYEQYF; DNA: TGTGCCAGCAGCGGGGGACTAGCGGGTTACGAGCAGTACTTC
V: TRBV19; size: NA; D: NA; J: TRBJ2-7; CDR3: CASSMRGGLVYEQYF; DNA: TGTGCCAGTAGTATGCGAGGGGGTTTGGTCTACGAGCAGTACTTC
V: TRBV19; size: NA; D: NA; J: TRBJ1-1; CDR3: CASSIDLEALISEAFF; DNA: TGTGCCAGTAGTATAGATCTAGAAGCCTTGATCTCTGAAGCTTTCTTT
V: TRBV7-3; size: NA; D: TRBD2; J: TRBJ2-7; CDR3: CASSLSGSTYEQYF; DNA: TGTGCCAGCAGCCTTAGCGGGTCTACCTACGAGCAGTACTTC
V: TRBV6-6; size: NA; D: NA; J: TRBJ2-7; CDR3: CASSYSRPGQPYEQYF; DNA: TGTGCCAGCAGTTACTCGCGACCTGGGCAGCCCTACGAGCAGTACTTC